One sample yielded the 27 T cell receptor beta chains listed below, sequenced in a study of T cells after posttransplantation cyclophosphamide. A marrow graft followed busulfan-fludarabine conditioning, with cyclophosphamide on days +3 and +4. This table comes from immunoSEQ multiplex PCR, and its TCRdb copy is limited to in-frame clones, with some not included. Of roughly 2,000 clones detected, around 81% appear once; the ten largest clones hold 9.5% to 13%. The sample in question was CD8+ T cells sorted from blood, obtained approximately 330 days after allogeneic stem cell transplant with posttransplant cyclophosphamide. The receptors were gathered from a male patient aged 45-60 years who received an allogeneic stem cell transplant from a related donor and was CMV-positive. The graft donor may account for some of the T cells.

By sample share, this clone is large (0.1 to 1%). V is TRBV7-9 and J is TRBJ1-1; D is uncertain. This CDR3 has 12 residues. The V gene lost 6 bases and the J gene lost 0 bases, with 5 bases spanning the gap. Germline loops: CDR1 SEHNR, CDR2 FQNEAQ (reference sequence). CDR3 sequence: CASSSVNTEAFF. CDR3 bases: TGTGCCAGCAGTTCTGTGAACACTGAAGCTTTCTTT. Complete variable domain (other parts from reference TRBV7-9 and TRBJ1-1): DTGVSQNPRHKITKRGQNVTFRCDPISEHNRLYWYRQTLGQGPEFLTYFQNEAQLEKSRLLSDRFSAERPKGSFSTLEIQRTEQGDSAMYLCASSSVNTEAFFGQGTRLTVV.

The V and J genes are TRBV9 and TRBJ1-2, with TRBD1 identical over 7 bases. This CDR3 has 12 residues. V gave up 3 bases and J gave up 5 bases; unmatched junction bases: 1. Germline lookup yields CDR1 SGDLS and CDR2 YYNGEE. The DNA for the CDR3 is TGTGCCAGCAGCGGACAGGGTTATGGCTACACCTTC. Translation gives CASSGQGYGYTF. The whole variable domain, remainder taken from reference TRBV9 and TRBJ1-2, is DSGVTQTPKHLITATGQRVTLRCSPRSGDLSVYWYQQSLDQGLQFLIQYYNGEERAKGNILERFSAQQFPDLHSELNLSSLELGDSALYFCASSGQGYGYTFGSGTRLTVV.

The chain joins TRBV30 to TRBJ2-1; a weak D match, TRBD2 (6 bases). The germline V and J ends were trimmed by 5 bases and 4 bases, with 12 bases remaining between them. Germline V CDR1 and CDR2: GTSNPN, SVGIG (reference sequence). This CDR3 is built from 13 residues. The chain's CDR3 is CAWSAGTYNEQFF. The CDR3 DNA is TGTGCCTGGTCGGCCGGGACTTACAATGAGCAGTTCTTC.

This clone has more than one count but fewer than ten. The chain couples TRBV13 to TRBJ2-3; 8 positions agree with TRBD1. Looked up from germline, CDR1 is PRHDT and CDR2 is FYEKMQ (reference sequence). The CDR3 loop spans 16 amino acids. Losses at the gene ends were 3 bases for V and 2 bases for J; bases not matched to a gene: 7. CDR3 residues: CASSFLTGDFTDTQYF. CDR3 DNA: TGTGCCAGCAGCTTCCTGACAGGGGACTTCACAGATACGCAGTATTTT.

This sequence joins TRBV29-1 and TRBJ1-1; the D is unclear. Per the germline V gene, CDR1 is SQVTM and CDR2 is ANQGSEA. The CDR3 runs to 14 residues. V lost 8 bases and J 6 bases, leaving 22 bases between the germline ends. The CDR3 region is CSSRHYRGNPEAFF. As DNA, the CDR3 is TGCAGCTCTCGACACTATCGGGGTAACCCTGAAGCTTTCTTT.

V and J are TRBV27 and TRBJ2-7; 9 bases are shared with TRBD1. This CDR3 comprises 14 residues. Trimming cost V 5 bases and J 3 bases; bases outside gene matches: 5. Per germline, CDR1 MNHEY and CDR2 SMNVEV (reference sequence). CDR3 in DNA: TGTGCCAGCAGTCCCGGGACAGGGATCTACGAGCAGTACTTC. It specifies CASSPGTGIYEQYF.

V usage is TRBV2 and J usage is TRBJ2-6; D is ambiguous. Trimming shortened V by 6 bases and J by 0 bases, and 12 bases separated the two germline ends. The germline CDR1 and CDR2 sequences are SNHLY and FYNNEI. The length of the CDR3 is 16 residues. Written as DNA, the CDR3 is TGTGCCAGCAGCCATTCCGTCGGCTCTGGGGCCAACGTCCTGACTTTC. This gives the protein CASSHSVGSGANVLTF.

The J gene is TRBJ1-1, the V gene TRBV19; 8 bases match TRBD1. Per germline, CDR1 LNHDA and CDR2 SQIVND (reference sequence). This CDR3 region has 16 residues. V shed 5 bases, J shed 0 bases, and the junction held 8 bases outside the gene matches. DNA for the CDR3: TGTGCCAGTAGTGCCCCAAGGGACAGGATGAACACTGAAGCTTTCTTT. This encodes CASSAPRDRMNTEAFF.

The V call is TRBV4-3, the J call TRBJ2-3; 10 bases fit TRBD1. The ends lost 7 bases at V and 4 bases at J; junction bases unmatched: 5. Germline CDR1 LGHNA, CDR2 YSLEER. The CDR3 is 14 amino acids. The CDR3 coding sequence is TGCGCCAGCATACCGGGACAGGGGCCAGATACGCAGTATTTT. It is translated as CASIPGQGPDTQYF.

This clone appeared a few times. The chain couples TRBV9 to TRBJ2-3; TRBD1 is a possible D gene (5 bases). The germline V gene has CDR1 SGDLS and CDR2 YYNGEE. This CDR3 spans 14 amino acids. The V gene lost 0 bases and the J gene lost 3 bases, with 8 bases spanning the gap. Here the CDR3 reads CASSVVGVTDTQYF. CDR3 DNA: TGTGCCAGCAGCGTAGTAGGGGTAACAGATACGCAGTATTTT.

The rearrangement joins TRBV13 to TRBJ2-2; D might be TRBD1 (6 bases). V lost 5 bases, J lost 5 bases, and 18 bases lay in between. The germline CDR1 and CDR2 sequences are PRHDT and FYEKMQ (reference sequence). The CDR3 length is 16 residues. In nucleotides, the CDR3 is TGTGCCAGCAGCCCGAAGACAGGCGGAGGAACCGGGGAGCTGTTTTTT. Its protein product is CASSPKTGGGTGELFF. Looking up the rest from reference TRBV13 and TRBJ2-2 gives the full variable domain: AAGVIQSPRHLIKEKRETATLKCYPIPRHDTVYWYQQGPGQDPQFLISFYEKMQSDKGSIPDRFSAQQFSDYHSELNMSSLELGDSALYFCASSPKTGGGTGELFFGEGSRLTVL.

This chain joins TRBV9 and TRBJ2-3, with D possibly TRBD2 on 6 matching bases. CDR1 SGDLS and CDR2 YYNGEE come from the germline V gene. CDR3 length equals 18 residues. Deletions cut 0 bases from V and 3 bases from J, with 20 bases between. The DNA for the CDR3 is TGTGCCAGCAGCGTAGCCATCATATCGACTAGTGAAACAGATACGCAGTATTTT. Its translation is CASSVAIISTSETDTQYF.

This chain links TRBV7-9 with TRBJ2-7, with 8 bases aligning to TRBD1. This CDR3 contains 16 residues. Germline CDR1 is SEHNR and CDR2 is FQNEAQ (reference sequence). The V and J ends lost 4 bases and 1 base, in that order; junction bases with no gene match: 9. The CDR3 protein is CASSWTGKTPSYEQYF. The CDR3 bases are TGTGCCAGCAGCTGGACAGGGAAAACGCCATCCTACGAGCAGTACTTC.

This sequence joins TRBV29-1 and TRBJ1-5; D is uncertain. Trimming shortened V by 0 bases and J by 7 bases, and 7 bases separated the two germline ends. The germline CDR1 and CDR2 sequences are SQVTM and ANQGSEA. There are 12 residues in the CDR3. CDR3 nucleotides: TGCAGCGTTGAAGATCCGGGGCAGCCCCAGCATTTT. Its translation: CSVEDPGQPQHF.

This clone was seen a handful of times. The chain links TRBV2 to TRBJ1-2; 8 bases agree with TRBD1. The CDR3 covers 13 residues. The J segment lost 8 bases and the V segment lost 3 bases, leaving 5 bases of the junction unmatched. The germline V gene encodes CDR1 SNHLY and CDR2 FYNNEI. The CDR3 DNA is TGTGCCAGCAGTGACCAGGGGGCTAGCGGCTACACCTTC. Protein product: CASSDQGASGYTF.

This chain links TRBV7-9 with TRBJ2-1, with D possibly matching TRBD2 (6 bases). V lost 3 bases and J lost 6, with 12 bases in between. The germline V gene has CDR1 SEHNR and CDR2 FQNEAQ (reference sequence). There are 14 residues in the CDR3. CDR3 sequence: CASSFDSRGNEQFF. The CDR3 coding sequence is TGTGCCAGCAGCTTTGACTCGCGGGGCAATGAGCAGTTCTTC.

Here the CDR3 DNA reads TGTGCCAGCAGTGGTTCGGGTCAGCCCCAGCATTTT. Translated, it gives CASSGSGQPQHF. The V call is TRBV6-5, the J call TRBJ1-5; D call uncertain. This CDR3 region has 12 residues. In germline, CDR1 is MNHEY, CDR2 SVGAGI. Trimming removed 5 bases from V and 6 bases from J, with 8 bases in between.

The rearrangement uses TRBV6-1 and TRBJ2-2, with 9 bases lining up with TRBD1. V lost 2 bases, J lost 6 bases, and 10 bases stayed unmatched. This CDR3 has 17 amino acids. Germline-derived CDR1 and CDR2 are MNHNS and SASEGT. The CDR3 here is CASSERAGQGSSGELFF. In DNA, the CDR3 is TGTGCCAGCAGTGAAAGGGCGGGACAGGGTTCCTCCGGGGAGCTGTTTTTT.

This chain links TRBV2 with TRBJ2-1; a possible D gene is TRBD2 (6 bases). The length of the CDR3 is 18 residues. CDR1 is SNHLY and CDR2 is FYNNEI in the germline V gene. V shed 0 bases and J shed 5 bases, with 20 bases lying between them. CDR3 nucleotides: TGTGCCAGCAGTGAAGCGGTAGGCGGGACGGGAGACCACAATGAGCAGTTCTTC. Translated, it gives CASSEAVGGTGDHNEQFF. The complete variable domain, with remaining parts taken from reference TRBV2 and TRBJ2-1, reads EPEVTQTPSHQVTQMGQEVILRCVPISNHLYFYWYRQILGQKVEFLVSFYNNEISEKSEIFDDQFSVERPDGSNFTLKIRSTKLEDSAMYFCASSEAVGGTGDHNEQFFGPGTRLTVL.

This chain links TRBV16 with TRBJ2-7, with D tentatively TRBD1 (6 bases). The CDR3 is 12 amino acids. V gave up 4 bases and J gave up 2 bases, with 6 bases separating them. Germline V gene sequence: CDR1 KGHSY, CDR2 FQNENV. CDR3 protein: CASSPGAYEQYF. For the CDR3, the DNA is TGTGCCAGCAGCCCAGGGGCCTACGAGCAGTACTTC.

The V and J genes are TRBV30 and TRBJ2-7; TRBD2 might be the D (6 bases). The V gene lost 3 bases and the J gene lost 1 base, with 16 bases spanning the gap. CDR3 length equals 15 residues. Germline CDR1 GTSNPN, CDR2 SVGIG (reference sequence). The CDR3 region is CAWSASRGTSYEQYF. CDR3 nucleotide sequence: TGTGCCTGGAGCGCCAGTCGGGGGACGTCCTACGAGCAGTACTTC.

The genes are TRBV4-1 and TRBJ2-3; the match to TRBD2 covers 7 bases. The CDR3 loop spans 17 amino acids. The V gene's germline CDR1 is MGHRA and CDR2 YSYEKL. The V segment lost 0 bases and the J segment 3 bases; nucleotides outside the gene matches: 9. The DNA of the CDR3 is TGCGCCAGCAGCCAAGATCGAGTGGGCGGGAGAACAGATACGCAGTATTTT. As protein: CASSQDRVGGRTDTQYF.

CDR3 region: CASSARIGTGVGEQYF. In nucleotides, the CDR3 is TGTGCCAGCAGTGCAAGGATCGGGACAGGGGTCGGGGAGCAGTACTTC. The chain recombines TRBV27 with TRBJ2-7; the match to TRBD1 covers 10 bases. J lost 7 bases, V lost 5 bases, and 14 bases had no gene match. This CDR3 region has 16 residues. Per germline, CDR1 MNHEY and CDR2 SMNVEV (reference sequence).

The rearrangement links TRBV11-2 to TRBJ1-2; weak D call: TRBD1 (6 bases). The CDR3 totals 15 residues. In germline, CDR1 is SGHAT, CDR2 FQNNGV. With 1 base removed from V and 3 bases from J, the gap between germline ends came to 12 bases. Here the CDR3 DNA reads TGTGCCAGCAGCTTAGCAGGGGAGGGCTACTATGGCTACACCTTC. It yields the protein CASSLAGEGYYGYTF.

The genes are TRBV19 and TRBJ2-7; 10 nucleotides line up with TRBD2. CDR3 length: 14 residues. Germline V CDR1 and CDR2: LNHDA, SQIVND (reference sequence). V trimming: 3 bases; J trimming: 4 bases; junction bases outside the gene matches: 3. CDR3 sequence: CASSILAGVYEQYF. In DNA form, the CDR3 reads TGTGCCAGTAGTATTCTAGCGGGAGTGTACGAGCAGTACTTC.

This chain links TRBV9 with TRBJ1-4, with D hard to call. The germline V gene has CDR1 SGDLS and CDR2 YYNGEE. The germline V and J ends were trimmed by 4 bases and 5 bases, with 15 bases remaining between them. The CDR3 totals 15 residues. The CDR3 DNA follows: TGTGCCAGCAGCCCGGGAGCCGGGGTAAATGAAAAACTGTTTTTT. This translates into CASSPGAGVNEKLFF.

The V gene is TRBV6-6, the J gene TRBJ1-1, with 7 bases lining up with TRBD1. V shed 4 bases, J shed 1 base, and the junction held 9 bases outside the gene matches. Germline V gene data show CDR1 as MNHNY and CDR2 as SVGAGI (reference sequence). The CDR3 covers 16 residues. CDR3 coding DNA: TGTGCCAGCAGTTTAGATTCCGGGACAGAGAACACTGAAGCTTTCTTT. It yields the protein CASSLDSGTENTEAFF.